This entry lists 3 T cell receptor beta chains sequenced from one sample in a study of CD8+CD57+ T cells in acquired aplastic anemia. Those patients picked for sequencing had displayed CD8+CD57+ cell expansion on flow cytometry. The TCR beta profiling, which covered VDJ combination and CDR3 sequence, was carried out using genomic DNA as the template. From the reads, TCRdb called clonotypes with MiXCR, one entry per CDR3 protein. The repertoire has a few hundred thousand distinct CDR3 sequences, approximately 80% of them found once; the top ten carry approximately 40%. Material for sequencing was sorted CD4+, CD8+, or CD8+CD57+ T cells (not recorded which) from PBMCs. The receptor set was obtained from a human donor with aplastic anemia.

This clonotype was counted a few times. The gene calls are TRBV7-9 and TRBJ1-2; TRBD1 matches at 7 bases. V trimming: 5 bases; J trimming: 6 bases; junction bases outside the gene matches: 6. Germline assignment: CDR1 SEHNR and CDR2 FQNEAQ (reference sequence). The CDR3 contains 13 residues. The CDR3 DNA reads TGTGCCAGCAGCGAGGACAGGCTTAATGGCTACACCTTC. Protein product: CASSEDRLNGYTF.

The V gene is TRBV7-8, the J gene TRBJ2-1; D remains ambiguous. V lost 1 base and J 16 bases, leaving 23 bases between the germline ends. The germline V gene encodes CDR1 SGHVS and CDR2 FQNEAQ. The CDR3 has 15 residues. The CDR3 DNA reads TGTGCCAGCAGCTTAGACGCAGGTACCTACGAGCAGTACTTCTTC. Translated: CASSLDAGTYEQYFF.

J is TRBJ2-1 and V is TRBV5-6; D possibly corresponds to TRBD2 (6 bases). The germline CDR1 and CDR2 sequences are SGHDT and YYEEEE. There are 13 residues in the CDR3. V was pared by 4 bases and J by 7 bases, with 12 bases between. CDR3: CASSVASANEQFF. The CDR3 DNA is TGTGCCAGCAGCGTGGCTAGCGCGAATGAGCAGTTCTTC.